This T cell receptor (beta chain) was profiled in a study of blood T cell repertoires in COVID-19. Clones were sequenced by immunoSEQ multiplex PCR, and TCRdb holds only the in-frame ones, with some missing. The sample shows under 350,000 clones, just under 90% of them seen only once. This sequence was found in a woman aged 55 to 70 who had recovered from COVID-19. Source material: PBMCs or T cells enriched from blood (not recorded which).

This CDR3 reads CASTPLTTQETQYF. The CDR3 nucleotides are TGTGCCAGCACCCCATTGACTACTCAAGAGACCCAGTACTTC. The chain uses TRBV6-5 and TRBJ2-5, with D possibly being TRBD2 (5 bases). Germline V gene lookup returns CDR1 MNHEY and CDR2 SVGAGI. CDR3 length equals 14 residues. V was cut by 7 bases and J by 2 bases, with 14 bases left in between.